This TCR beta chain originates from a study of T cells in Graves' hyperthyroidism and ophthalmopathy. General observations from the study: From stable hyperthyroidism, ophthalmopathy was separated by a 13 V-J model.

It was RNA transcripts that yielded the amplified TCR beta CDR3 regions. Using the HTBI primer set, a first-round RT-PCR was run on the TCR CDR3. TCRdb ran MiXCR on the multiplex PCR reads and lists one entry per CDR3 protein. The sample lists a few hundred thousand distinct CDR3 sequences; less than 15% were seen once. Hyperthyroidism was newly diagnosed in patients aged 18 to 65 (duration under 2 months). Any patient presenting with uncontrolled infection, other autoimmune disease, pregnancy or lactation was left out. Germline assignment: CDR1 SGHTS and CDR2 YDEGEE. V lost 1 base, J lost 0 bases, and 11 bases lay in between. This CDR3 comprises 16 residues. A few counts support this clonotype. Its specificity is not known.

The receptor comes from a woman aged 40 to 50 with Graves' hyperthyroidism. This chain connects TRBV5-8 to TRBJ1-3, with D maybe TRBD1 (6 bases). Sequenced material: blood. The CDR3 sequence: CASSLYQGFSGNTIYF. The CDR3 DNA reads as TGTGCCAGCAGCTTGTATCAGGGGTTCTCTGGAAACACCATATATTTT.